This entry describes one T cell receptor beta chain. The target antigen is unknown. The PCR was carried out with 60 Vbeta primers and 13 Jbeta primers. The protocol was immunoSEQ multiplex PCR, while the TCRdb copy is restricted to in-frame clones and leaves out a portion. Of around 120,000 clones in the sample, roughly four fifths were seen once. This sample stems from a study of cytomegalovirus exposure and HLA in healthy donors. Study outcomes and limitations: The only immune exposure information that was available was CMV serostatus.

V shed 2 bases and J shed 5 bases, with 12 bases lying between them. The CDR3 loop spans 14 amino acids. Germline-derived CDR1 and CDR2 are MNHEY and SVGAGI. The sample comprised PBMCs. The source of this sequence is a woman in her forties in good health and CMV-seronegative. The V call is TRBV6-5, the J call TRBJ2-5; D perhaps matches TRBD1 (5 bases). CDR3 region: CASSYVRADETQYF. DNA of the CDR3: TGTGCCAGCAGTTACGTCAGGGCAGATGAGACCCAGTACTTC.